The present TCR beta chain was sequenced within a study of CD8 T cells in ankylosing spondylitis (dated by TCRdb to between 2016 and 2019). Background on the whole study: To find TCR variants linked to disease, the study profiled T cell receptor beta repertoires in ankylosing spondylitis patients and healthy donors. The full study cohort was made up of about two dozen ankylosing spondylitis patients and about a hundred healthy donors. Peripheral blood was sampled, and synovial fluid was additionally collected from ankylosing spondylitis patients. General findings and caveats noted by the study authors: The disease-linked clones were reported to be significantly enriched in matched synovial fluid samples from ankylosing spondylitis patients. Some motif variants had previously been reported in the synovial fluid and blood of reactive arthritis patients, which suggests shared mechanisms of disease initiation. Blood from ankylosing spondylitis patients appeared to be characterized by a TCR beta motif made up of several highly homologous amino acid variants. The disease-linked clones had a CD8+ phenotype and were found at relatively low frequencies in peripheral blood.

The CDR3 covers 15 residues, taking in both the cysteine and the phenylalanine. Only CDR3 DNA remains: 45 bases, in frame from the first base. V loses 2 bases of germline sequence and J loses 5 bases, and the interval between the two ends is 15 bases. CDR1 and CDR2 are read off the germline V gene as MNHNS and SASEGT. Worth noting for this clonotype: What antigen it recognizes has not been identified. No much larger clonotype is one base removed from it; base qualities were not supplied.

Sequencing used an Illumina HiSeq 2500. TCR beta libraries were prepared by quantitative 5'-RACE with molecular barcodes. Per the source publication's procedure: Disease-linked TCR variants were identified with a new computational method built on a probabilistic model of VDJ rearrangement. TCRdb cleaned the public reads at Q25 with fastp, built clones with MiXCR and kept in-frame beta chains. CDR3 protein duplicates are merged, each entry listing the most common genes and DNA. TCRdb's processing, not the authors', yielded these V and J calls. The sample table lists 340,000 or so distinct CDR3 sequences, 14% to 15% of them with a count of one. The biggest ten clones account for 1.1% of the sample.

The sequenced material came from blood, either unsorted or a sorted T cell fraction (not recorded which). The TCR sequence derives from a male donor with ankylosing spondylitis or in good health (not recorded which). The rearranged segments are TRBV6-1 and TRBJ1-1, with the D gene not clear enough to name. The CDR3 region: CASSEFPGVGTEAFF. The nucleotide sequence is TGTGCCAGCAGTGAATTTCCCGGCGTCGGGACTGAAGCTTTCTTT.